The clone carrying this TCR beta chain was counted once. The sample comes from a study of blood T cell repertoires in COVID-19. Study overall: The United States, Italy and Spain supplied acute and convalescent COVID-19 samples. PBMCs, B-cell-depleted T cells, or T cells were the source of the cDNA or gDNA that made up the material.

CDR1 MNHEY and CDR2 SVGAGI come from the germline V gene. CDR3 size: 14 residues. V gave up 10 bases and J gave up 5 bases; unmatched junction bases: 10. Original data processing: The assay estimated nucleated cells by amplifying reference gene primers. TCRdb's copy holds only in-frame clones and misses some; the assay was immunoSEQ multiplex PCR. D and trimming were read from the DNA, whereas the V and J calls and clone size are those reported in that table. This table holds over 80,000 clones, around nine tenths found once. V usage is TRBV6-5 and J usage is TRBJ1-4, with 7 bases aligning to TRBD1. The sequenced sample consisted of peripheral blood. This TCR was sampled from a man over 45 with acute or convalescent COVID-19. Here the CDR3 DNA reads TGTGCCACCTCCAGGGGGTTCCCCAATGAAAAACTGTTTTTT. This gives the protein CATSRGFPNEKLFF.